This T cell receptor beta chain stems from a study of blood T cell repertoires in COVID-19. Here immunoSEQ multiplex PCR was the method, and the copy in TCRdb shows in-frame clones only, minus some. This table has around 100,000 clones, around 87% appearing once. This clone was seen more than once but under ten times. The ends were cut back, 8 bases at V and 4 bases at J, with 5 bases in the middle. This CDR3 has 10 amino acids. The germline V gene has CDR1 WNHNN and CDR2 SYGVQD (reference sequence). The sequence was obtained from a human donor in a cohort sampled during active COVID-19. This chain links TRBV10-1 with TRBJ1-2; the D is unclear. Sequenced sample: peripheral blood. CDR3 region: CASRSYGYTF. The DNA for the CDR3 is TGCGCCAGCCGCAGCTATGGCTACACCTTC.